Included here is one T cell receptor (beta chain) sequence, with context. The data derive from a study of OX40 agonist ivuxolimab in advanced cancers. Method: immunoSEQ multiplex PCR; TCRdb's copy keeps in-frame clones and lacks some. The sample lists around 80,000 clones, approximately 90% occurring once. The germline gives CDR1 SQVTM, CDR2 ANQGSEA. The CDR3 runs to 11 residues. V shed 1 base and J shed 4 bases, with 4 bases lying between them. Sequenced here: CD4+ or CD8+ T cells sorted from blood, sampled in a trial of the OX40 agonist ivuxolimab. This sequence joins TRBV29-1 and TRBJ1-1; D is unclear. This clonotype was sampled from an adult with an advanced solid tumor such as melanoma, head and neck, liver or kidney cancer. DNA for the CDR3: TGCAGCGTTGAAGGTGTCACTGAAGCTTTCTTT. Translating it yields CSVEGVTEAFF.